Shown below are 26 T cell receptor beta chains from a single sample sequenced in a study of blood T cells in healthy people across ages (dated by TCRdb to about 2015). Preparation of the library involved 5' RACE. The sequencer was an Illumina HiSeq 2500. A second PCR of about 7 to 12 cycles was performed with a sample-barcoded 5' primer and a J-beta primer mix. TCRdb reran the public reads through fastp at Q25 and MiXCR, keeping productive beta chains. Under each unique CDR3 protein, matching rows form one entry showing the most common genes and DNA. Within this sample are hundreds of thousands of distinct CDR3 sequences, with approximately 30% of them counted one time only. Approximately 15% of the sample belongs to the ten largest clones. Sequencing was performed on blood. Receptors were obtained from a woman aged 80 or older in good health.

Comments on this clonotype: With a much larger clone just one base away, this may be a read error. V gene TRBV5-8 combines with J gene TRBJ1-6, with 8 bases aligning to TRBD1. The CDR3 extends over 14 amino acids. Looked up from germline, CDR1 is SGHTS and CDR2 is YDEGEE. CDR3 nucleotides: TGTGCCAGCAGCCCCGGGACAGGTCGTTCACCCCCCCACTTT. It codes for CASSPGTGRSPPHF.

This clonotype was observed at least ten times. This chain joins TRBV4-2 and TRBJ2-5; tentative D call: TRBD2 (5 bases). CDR3 length: 15 amino acids. The ends were cut back, 3 bases at V and 3 bases at J, with 14 bases in the middle. Germline CDR1 is LGHNA and CDR2 is YNFKEQ. Written as DNA, the CDR3 is TGTGCCAGCAGCCACACACTAGGGCTAGAAGAGACCCAGTACTTC. Its translation is CASSHTLGLEETQYF.

The sample holds many counts of this clonotype. The genes are TRBV6-1 and TRBJ1-6; tentatively, D is TRBD1 (5 bases). The CDR3 sequence is 17 residues long. V was shortened by 5 bases and J by 0 bases, with 14 bases between the two germline ends. Germline lookup yields CDR1 MNHNS and CDR2 SASEGT. CDR3 bases: TGTGCCAGCAGTACGGGACTCCTGAGCTCCTATAATTCACCCCTCCACTTT. As protein: CASSTGLLSSYNSPLHF.

With regard to this clonotype: A much larger clone lies one base from this, so it may be a read error. The chain couples TRBV6-6 to TRBJ1-2; the match to TRBD1 covers 9 bases. The V segment lost 2 bases and the J segment 8 bases; nucleotides outside the gene matches: 6. The CDR3 consists of 14 residues. Germline lookup yields CDR1 MNHNY and CDR2 SVGAGI (reference sequence). CDR3 protein: CASSYPRTGEGYTF. In nucleotides, the CDR3 is TGTGCCAGCAGTTACCCTCGGACAGGGGAGGGCTACACCTTC.

In the case of this clonotype: At one end the junction does not follow the germline gene, possibly because of a read error. The CDR3 bases are TGTGCTAGCAGGTTACAGGAGAACACCGGGGAGCTGTTTTTT. It is translated as CASRLQENTGELFF. The gene calls are TRBV7-7 and TRBJ2-2; the D gene is possibly TRBD1 (5 bases). Germline lookup yields CDR1 SSHAT and CDR2 FNYEAQ (reference sequence). The CDR3 has 14 residues.

This clonotype appeared once. The chain combines TRBV20-1 with TRBJ2-5, with D perhaps given as TRBD1 or TRBD2 (5 bases each). The CDR3 consists of 17 residues. CDR1 and CDR2 (germline): DFQATT, SNEGSKA (reference sequence). V was pared by 1 base and J by 5 bases, with 23 bases between. This CDR3 reads CSARGSRGKGPSETQYF. CDR3 in DNA: TGCAGTGCTAGAGGTTCCCGGGGAAAGGGGCCCTCGGAGACCCAGTACTTC.

This clonotype has more than one count but fewer than ten. The chain employs TRBV4-1 and TRBJ2-1; no clear D gene. The J call may not be correct, given that the DNA end is closer to TRBJ2-7. Germline lookup yields CDR1 MGHRA and CDR2 YSYEKL. The CDR3 runs to 15 residues. Here the CDR3 DNA reads TGCGCCAGCAGCCAAGATAAGAACTCCTACAATGAGCAGTACTTC. Translated, it gives CASSQDKNSYNEQYF.

This clonotype was counted ten times or more. This chain joins TRBV29-1 and TRBJ2-1, with 8 positions matching TRBD1. The CDR3 runs to 14 residues. V shed 4 bases, J shed 4 bases, and the junction held 6 bases outside the gene matches. CDR1 and CDR2 from the germline V gene are SQVTM and ANQGSEA. The CDR3 region is CSVGVGTGYNEQFF. CDR3 sequence (DNA): TGCAGCGTTGGGGTCGGGACAGGTTACAATGAGCAGTTCTTC.

V gene TRBV7-2 combines with J gene TRBJ2-2; D uncertain. Germline V lookup: CDR1 SGHTA, CDR2 FQGNSA. This CDR3 is built from 14 residues. The V gene lost 5 bases and the J gene lost 1 base, with 8 bases spanning the gap. The CDR3: CASSPTLNTGELFF. CDR3 DNA: TGTGCCAGCAGCCCGACACTGAACACCGGGGAGCTGTTTTTT.

There are many counts of this clonotype. The V call is TRBV5-1, the J call TRBJ2-1; 8 positions agree with TRBD1. Germline V gene sequence: CDR1 SGHRS, CDR2 YFSETQ. The CDR3 consists of 15 residues. Trimming at V came to 0 bases and at J to 8 bases, leaving 7 bases not matched to a gene. This CDR3 is CASSLAGQGIDEQFF. For the CDR3, the DNA is TGCGCCAGCAGCTTGGCTGGACAGGGCATAGATGAGCAGTTCTTC.

This clonotype has ten or more counts. The J gene is TRBJ1-4, the V gene TRBV7-2; TRBD1 matches 9 bases. CDR1 is SGHTA and CDR2 is FQGNSA in the germline V gene. Trimming took 5 bases from V and 1 from J; bases not matched to a gene: 5. The CDR3 totals 16 residues. The CDR3 reads CASSVDRGGTNEKLFF. For the CDR3, the DNA is TGTGCCAGCAGCGTAGACAGGGGGGGAACTAATGAAAAACTGTTTTTT.

Points on this clonotype: With a much larger clone just one base away, this may be a read error. The rearrangement joins TRBV4-3 to TRBJ2-1, with D possibly called TRBD1 or TRBD2 (6 bases each). CDR1 and CDR2 (germline): LGHNA, YSLEER. V dropped 4 bases and J dropped 6 bases, with 22 bases sitting between them. The CDR3 is 17 residues long. The DNA for the CDR3 is TGCGCCAGCAGCCCGACTTACAGGGTACTAGCCGGCAATGAGCAGTTCTTC. It codes for CASSPTYRVLAGNEQFF.

The gene calls are TRBV12-3 or TRBV12-4 and TRBJ2-3, with 8 bases that match TRBD1. CDR3 length: 15 residues. V lost 5 bases to trimming and J lost 4 bases; unmatched junction nucleotides: 8. CDR3 sequence reads: CASSITGGSADTQYF. The CDR3 nucleotides read TGTGCCAGCAGTATTACAGGGGGGAGCGCAGATACGCAGTATTTT.

The J gene is TRBJ2-1, the V gene TRBV29-1; TRBD2 matches 8 bases. CDR1 and CDR2 (germline): SQVTM, ANQGSEA. The CDR3 covers 14 residues. V dropped 6 bases and J dropped 1; count of bases not matched to a gene: 5. In DNA form, the CDR3 reads TGCAGCGTGGTTAGCGGGAAGTCCTACAATGAGCAGTTCTTC. It specifies CSVVSGKSYNEQFF.

This clonotype turned up a few times. This could be a read error, since a much larger clone is one nucleotide away. The CDR3 region has the DNA TGTGCCGGCAGCTTGACTAGCGGGTGGTACAATGAGCAGTTCTTC. Translated: CAGSLTSGWYNEQFF. This sequence joins TRBV5-6 and TRBJ2-1; 10 bases agree with TRBD2. This CDR3 is built from 15 residues. Germline CDR1 is SGHDT and CDR2 is YYEEEE. Looking up the rest from reference TRBV5-6 and TRBJ2-1 gives the full variable domain: DAGVTQSPTHLIKTRGQQVTLRCSPKSGHDTVSWYQQALGQGPQFIFQYYEEEERQRGNFPDRFSGHQFPNYSSELNVNALLLGDSALYLCAGSLTSGWYNEQFFGPGTRLTVL.

Ten or more counts support this clonotype. The J gene is TRBJ2-7, the V gene TRBV20-1; D gene unclear. This CDR3 region has 12 residues. Trimming cost V 1 base and J 6 bases, with 10 bases left between them. The germline CDR1 and CDR2 sequences are DFQATT and SNEGSKA (reference sequence). CDR3 in amino acids: CSARAGHGEQYF. For the CDR3, the DNA is TGCAGTGCTAGAGCTGGGCATGGCGAGCAGTACTTC.

V is TRBV20-1 and J is TRBJ2-6, with D maybe TRBD2 (6 bases). This CDR3 contains 19 residues. Trimming removed 3 bases from V and 2 bases from J, with 23 bases in between. Per germline, CDR1 DFQATT and CDR2 SNEGSKA (reference sequence). The DNA for the CDR3 is TGCAGTGCTAGGCCCTCCGGGACGGGGGTACTGGCTGGGGCCAACGTCCTGACTTTC. Protein product: CSARPSGTGVLAGANVLTF.

This clonotype appeared many times. V usage is TRBV10-3 and J usage is TRBJ2-3, with a weak D call TRBD1 (5 bases). Between the trimmed V and J ends, which lost 6 bases and 2 bases, there was a span of 15 bases. The CDR3 totals 15 residues. Germline CDR1 ENHRY, CDR2 SYGVKD. As DNA, the CDR3 is TGTGCCATCAGACTGGACAAGGGTAACACAGATACGCAGTATTTT. Translation gives CAIRLDKGNTDTQYF.

The chain combines TRBV5-1 with TRBJ2-5, with D maybe TRBD1 (5 bases). Germline V gives CDR1 SGHRS, CDR2 YFSETQ. V was shortened by 0 bases and J by 11 bases, with 23 bases between the two germline ends. There are 16 residues in the CDR3. CDR3 DNA: TGCGCCAGCAGCTTGGGCCTACAGGAATCTAAGAATGAGCAGTACTTC. It yields the protein CASSLGLQESKNEQYF. Supplemented by reference TRBV5-1 and TRBJ2-5, the full variable domain reads KAGVTQTPRYLIKTRGQQVTLSCSPISGHRSVSWYQQTPGQGLQFLFEYFSETQRNKGNFPGRFSGRQFSNSRSEMNVSTLELGDSALYLCASSLGLQESKNEQYFGPGTRLLVL.

Note on this clonotype: This sequence may be a read error, since a much larger clone differs from it by one base. This chain connects TRBV25-1 to TRBJ1-6; a possible D gene is TRBD1 (6 bases). The length of the CDR3 is 16 residues. CDR1 and CDR2 from the germline V gene are MGHDK and SYGVNS. CDR3 bases: TGTGCCAGCAGTGAATATGGGGGCCAGCGCAATTCACCCCCCCACTTT. Protein product: CASSEYGGQRNSPPHF.

This clonotype came up many times. J is TRBJ1-6 and V is TRBV12-3 or TRBV12-4; 9 positions match TRBD1. There are 15 residues in the CDR3. V trimming: 6 bases; J trimming: 6 bases; junction bases outside the gene matches: 6. This chain's CDR3 is CASSSGTGTNSPLHF. The CDR3 DNA sequence: TGTGCCAGCAGCTCTGGGACAGGGACTAATTCACCCCTCCACTTT.

Worth noting for this clonotype: A junction boundary mismatches the germline segment, possibly from a read error. This chain joins TRBV5-5 and TRBJ2-1; no clear D. The CDR3 is made up of 16 amino acids. Germline V gene data show CDR1 as SGHKS and CDR2 as YYEKEE (reference sequence). The DNA for the CDR3 is TGTGTCAGCAGCTTGGGCAGACCCAGTTCCCACAATGAGCAGTTCTTC. Protein product: CVSSLGRPSSHNEQFF.

This clonotype was seen only a few times. V usage is TRBV3-1 and J usage is TRBJ1-2; D uncertain. V lost 5 bases to trimming and J lost 8 bases, with 9 bases between them. Germline V gene lookup returns CDR1 LGHDT and CDR2 YNNKEL (reference sequence). CDR3 length equals 11 residues. As DNA, the CDR3 is TGTGCCAGCAGCGACGTCGCCGGCTACACCTTC. Translated: CASSDVAGYTF.

A single count supports this clonotype. The rearrangement uses TRBV7-6 and TRBJ2-1; D is unresolved. Judging by the DNA end, TRBJ2-7 fits better; the J call may be wrong. This CDR3 has 17 amino acids. Looked up from germline, CDR1 is SGHVS and CDR2 is FNYEAQ. Here the CDR3 reads CASSRYRAQPPYNEQYF. The CDR3, as DNA: TGTGCCAGCAGCAGATACCGGGCCCAACCCCCTTACAATGAGCAGTACTTC.

The sample holds one count of this clonotype. A read error may explain this, as a much larger clone is one base away. This chain uses TRBV12-5 with TRBJ1-5; D is uncertain. Germline V gene sequence: CDR1 LGHNT, CDR2 FRNRAP. This CDR3 has 14 residues. Trimming removed 6 bases from V and 5 bases from J, with 14 bases in between. In DNA, the CDR3 is TGTGCTAGTGGCACCGGGTCCCCGTATCAGCCCCAGCATTTT. Translated: CASGTGSPYQPQHF.

The gene calls are TRBV27 and TRBJ1-5; D may be TRBD1 (5 bases). The CDR3 is 15 residues long. The V gene lost 6 bases and the J gene lost 1 base, with 13 bases spanning the gap. Germline loops: CDR1 MNHEY, CDR2 SMNVEV (reference sequence). CDR3 sequence reads: CASSSFGGSNQPQHF. The CDR3 DNA is TGTGCCAGCAGCTCGTTTGGGGGGAGCAATCAGCCCCAGCATTTT.